The next 10 T cell receptor beta chains were all read from a single sample in a study of post-analysis software for immune sequencing data. Findings of the study overall: With TRBV5-6, TRBV5-1 and TRBV20-1 included, about five TRBV segments were more frequent in patients than in controls.

Unique molecular identifiers had been added to the TCR beta cDNA libraries. TCRdb redid the calling of the PCR reads with MiXCR, one entry per CDR3 protein. The table lists around 260,000 distinct CDR3 sequences, 30% to 45% of them singletons. No antigens are known for them. The sample consisted of blood. All receptors derive from a girl between 10 and 17 years old with multiple sclerosis.

This clonotype has more than one count but fewer than ten. The chain recombines TRBV5-1 with TRBJ2-5, with D perhaps matching TRBD1 or TRBD2 (5 bases each). Germline CDR1 SGHRS, CDR2 YFSETQ. The CDR3 loop spans 15 amino acids. Trimming removed 1 base from V and 5 bases from J, with 15 bases in between. The CDR3 DNA reads TGCGCCAGCAGCTTGAGTCGGGGAGCAGGGGAGACCCAGTACTTC. Its translation is CASSLSRGAGETQYF. The full variable domain, its missing parts supplied by reference TRBV5-1 and TRBJ2-5, is KAGVTQTPRYLIKTRGQQVTLSCSPISGHRSVSWYQQTPGQGLQFLFEYFSETQRNKGNFPGRFSGRQFSNSRSEMNVSTLELGDSALYLCASSLSRGAGETQYFGPGTRLLVL.

This chain links TRBV5-1 with TRBJ1-1; 7 nucleotides agree with TRBD1. V trimming: 4 bases; J trimming: 4 bases; junction bases outside the gene matches: 10. CDR1 is SGHRS, CDR2 YFSETQ, per germline. This CDR3 spans 15 amino acids. The CDR3 DNA is TGCGCCAGCAGCCCGACAGGGAGGCAGGGCACTGAAGCTTTCTTT. This translates into CASSPTGRQGTEAFF.

This clonotype has at least ten counts. The rearrangement joins TRBV29-1 to TRBJ1-2, with TRBD1 identical over 8 bases. Germline V gives CDR1 SQVTM, CDR2 ANQGSEA. This CDR3 contains 14 residues. The V segment lost 6 bases and the J segment 4 bases; nucleotides outside the gene matches: 10. The CDR3 DNA reads as TGCAGCGTGTGGGTGGACAGGGATCTCTATGGCTACACCTTC. This gives the protein CSVWVDRDLYGYTF.

The rearrangement links TRBV7-2 to TRBJ2-1; TRBD2 agrees at 9 bases. This CDR3 is built from 15 residues. Germline assignment: CDR1 SGHTA and CDR2 FQGNSA. With V trimmed by 1 base and J by 6 bases, 4 bases remained unmatched. The DNA of the CDR3 is TGTGCCAGCAGCTTAGGCGGGGGGGGATTCAATGAGCAGTTCTTC. It encodes CASSLGGGGFNEQFF.

This clonotype was counted ten times or more. The genes are TRBV2 and TRBJ2-3; D is undetermined. Germline V lookup: CDR1 SNHLY, CDR2 FYNNEI. Trimming removed 8 bases from V and 2 bases from J, with 8 bases in between. The CDR3 consists of 12 residues. The CDR3 loop reads CASCDSTDTQYF. CDR3 sequence (DNA): TGTGCCAGCTGCGACTCCACAGATACGCAGTATTTT.

The genes are TRBV7-2 and TRBJ1-1, with TRBD1 matching 10 bases. V lost 4 bases to trimming and J lost 3 bases; unmatched junction nucleotides: 8. This CDR3 has 16 amino acids. Germline CDR1 SGHTA, CDR2 FQGNSA. The CDR3 coding sequence is TGTGCCAGCAGCTCAGCCCGGACAGGGGGGGACACTGAAGCTTTCTTT. Protein: CASSSARTGGDTEAFF. The whole variable domain, remainder taken from reference TRBV7-2 and TRBJ1-1, is GAGVSQSPSNKVTEKGKDVELRCDPISGHTALYWYRQSLGQGLEFLIYFQGNSAPDKSGLPSDRFSAERTGGSVSTLTIQRTQQEDSAVYLCASSSARTGGDTEAFFGQGTRLTVV.

As for this clonotype: A single base separates this from a much larger clone, so it may be a read error. V and J are TRBV7-2 and TRBJ1-2; D is perhaps TRBD1 (5 bases). Looked up from germline, CDR1 is SGHTA and CDR2 is FQGNSA. The CDR3 is 13 residues long. V dropped 5 bases and J dropped 3 bases, with 10 bases sitting between them. The CDR3: CASSPGIDYGYTF. CDR3 coding DNA: TGTGCCAGCAGCCCAGGGATTGACTATGGCTACACCTTC.

This clonotype has ten or more counts. The chain links TRBV3-1 to TRBJ2-6; D is undetermined. Germline V gives CDR1 LGHDT, CDR2 YNNKEL (reference sequence). The CDR3 covers 14 residues. With 4 bases removed from V and 1 base from J, the gap between germline ends came to 5 bases. The DNA of the CDR3 is TGTGCCAGCAGCCTCCAATCTGGGGCCAACGTCCTGACTTTC. It translates to CASSLQSGANVLTF.

This clonotype was counted at least ten times. This chain links TRBV7-8 with TRBJ1-1; D remains ambiguous. Germline V gene data show CDR1 as SGHVS and CDR2 as FQNEAQ. Trimming cost V 5 bases and J 1 base, with 17 bases left between them. This CDR3 region has 16 residues. CDR3 bases: TGTGCCAGCAGCCAGAACGGGGTCCCTCAGAACACTGAAGCTTTCTTT. Protein product: CASSQNGVPQNTEAFF. Drawing the rest from reference TRBV7-8 and TRBJ1-1, the complete variable domain is GAGVSQSPRYKVAKRGQDVALRCDPISGHVSLFWYQQALGQGPEFLTYFQNEAQLDKSGLPSDRFFAERPEGSVSTLKIQRTQQEDSAVYLCASSQNGVPQNTEAFFGQGTRLTVV.

Many counts were recorded for this clonotype. The chain links TRBV7-8 to TRBJ2-1; the D is unclear. The germline gives CDR1 SGHVS, CDR2 FQNEAQ. This CDR3 region has 16 residues. The V end was cut by 5 bases, the J end by 0 bases, with 14 bases between. CDR3 amino acids: CASSQSVPGSYNEQFF. The CDR3 bases are TGTGCCAGCAGCCAGTCGGTCCCAGGCTCCTACAATGAGCAGTTCTTC.